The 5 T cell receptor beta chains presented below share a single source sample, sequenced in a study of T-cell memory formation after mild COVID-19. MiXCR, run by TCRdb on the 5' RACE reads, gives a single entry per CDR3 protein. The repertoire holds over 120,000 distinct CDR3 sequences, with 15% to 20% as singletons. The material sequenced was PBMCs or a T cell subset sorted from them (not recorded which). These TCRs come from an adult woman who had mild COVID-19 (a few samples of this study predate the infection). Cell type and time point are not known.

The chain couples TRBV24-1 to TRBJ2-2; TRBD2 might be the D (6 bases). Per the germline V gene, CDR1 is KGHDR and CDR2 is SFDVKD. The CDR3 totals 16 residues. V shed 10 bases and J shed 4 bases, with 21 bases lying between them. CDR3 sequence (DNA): TGTGCCACGCAAAAACACGGGACTGCCATCACCGGGGAGCTGTTTTTT. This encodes CATQKHGTAITGELFF.

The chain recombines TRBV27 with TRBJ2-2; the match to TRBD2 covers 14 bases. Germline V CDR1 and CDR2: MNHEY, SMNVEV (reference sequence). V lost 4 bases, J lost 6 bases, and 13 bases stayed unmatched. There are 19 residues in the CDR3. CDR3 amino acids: CASSYYGTSGRYLPGELFF. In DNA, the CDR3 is TGTGCCAGCAGTTACTATGGGACTAGCGGGAGATATCTGCCCGGGGAGCTGTTTTTT.

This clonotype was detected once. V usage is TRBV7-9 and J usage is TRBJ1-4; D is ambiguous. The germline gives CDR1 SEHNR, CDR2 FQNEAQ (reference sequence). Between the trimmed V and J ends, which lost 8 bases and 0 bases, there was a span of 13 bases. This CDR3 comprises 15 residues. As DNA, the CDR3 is TGTGCCAGCGCGAGAAGTCCAGCAACTAATGAAAAACTGTTTTTT. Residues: CASARSPATNEKLFF.

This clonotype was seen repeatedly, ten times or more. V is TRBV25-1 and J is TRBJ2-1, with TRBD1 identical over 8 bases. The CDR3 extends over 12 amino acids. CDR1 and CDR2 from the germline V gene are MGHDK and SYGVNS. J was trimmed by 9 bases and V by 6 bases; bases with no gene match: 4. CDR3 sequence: CASRPDRGEQFF. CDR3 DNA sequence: TGTGCCAGCAGACCCGACAGGGGTGAGCAGTTCTTC.

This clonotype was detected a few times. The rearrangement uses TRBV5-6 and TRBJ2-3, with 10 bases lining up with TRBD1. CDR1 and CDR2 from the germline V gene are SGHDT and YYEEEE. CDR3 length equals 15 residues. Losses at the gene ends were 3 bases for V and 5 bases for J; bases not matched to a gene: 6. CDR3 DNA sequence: TGTGCCAGCAGCTCACTCGGACAGGGGGGAGATACGCAGTATTTT. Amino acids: CASSSLGQGGDTQYF. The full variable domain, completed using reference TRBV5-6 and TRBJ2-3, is DAGVTQSPTHLIKTRGQQVTLRCSPKSGHDTVSWYQQALGQGPQFIFQYYEEEERQRGNFPDRFSGHQFPNYSSELNVNALLLGDSALYLCASSSLGQGGDTQYFGPGTRLTVL.